Sequencing of this T cell receptor (beta chain) was carried out in a study of cytotoxic CD8 clonotypes in ibrutinib-treated CLL. Germline CDR1 reads MDHEN; CDR2 reads SYDVKM. V lost 5 bases and J lost 4; bases outside the gene matches: 11. The length of the CDR3 is 17 residues. Method: immunoSEQ multiplex PCR; TCRdb's copy keeps in-frame clones and lacks some. The table records 100,000 to 150,000 clones, approximately 83% of them present only once. This clonotype originated in a human donor with chronic lymphocytic leukemia. The V and J genes are TRBV28 and TRBJ1-2; 12 bases are a match to TRBD1. The material was PBMCs, obtained after 24 months of ibrutinib treatment. CDR3 amino acids: CASSTAGTGGYAYGYTF. CDR3 DNA: TGTGCCAGCAGTACGGCCGGGACAGGGGGCTACGCCTATGGCTACACCTTC.